The 4 T cell receptor beta chains below were found in one sample sequenced in a study of blood T cell repertoires in COVID-19. Assay used: immunoSEQ multiplex PCR; TCRdb lists only in-frame clones, some missing. Of about 240,000 clones in the sample, more than 75% are singletons; the top ten hold about 3.3%. Sequencing was done on a sample of PBMCs or T cells enriched from blood (not recorded which). These receptors all come from a woman in her thirties or forties with acute COVID-19.

This clone came up a few times. The chain employs TRBV12-3 or TRBV12-4 and TRBJ2-5; D perhaps matches TRBD1 (5 bases). Trimming left V 3 bases short and J 4 bases short, with 9 bases between. The CDR3 has 13 amino acids. The CDR3 region has the DNA TGTGCCAGCAGTTTGGGCCAGGGAGAGACCCAGTACTTC. It encodes CASSLGQGETQYF.

The J gene is TRBJ2-1, the V gene TRBV4-2; 7 bases line up with TRBD2. CDR3 length equals 16 residues. Germline V gives CDR1 LGHNA, CDR2 YNFKEQ. Trimming removed 4 bases from V and 7 bases from J; junction bases left unmatched: 13. The CDR3 DNA reads TGTGCCAGCAGCCGACGGGTTGCGGGAGCCTCTAATGAGCAGTTCTTC. The encoded protein is CASSRRVAGASNEQFF.

About this clone: One junction end does not reproduce the germline sequence, and a read error may be involved. J is TRBJ2-7 and V is TRBV5-4; 8 bases are a match to TRBD1. Germline CDR1 SGHNT, CDR2 YYREEE (reference sequence). The CDR3 is made up of 13 amino acids. CDR3 DNA sequence: TGTGCCAGCAGCTTGGCCGGACAGGGCCCTATTGTTTTC. It is translated as CASSLAGQGPIVF. Complete variable domain (other parts from reference TRBV5-4 and TRBJ2-7): ETGVTQSPTHLIKTRGQQVTLRCSSQSGHNTVSWYQQALGQGPQFIFQYYREEENGRGNFPPRFSGLQFPNYSSELNVNALELDDSALYLCASSLAGQGPIVFGPGTRLTVT.

This chain connects TRBV7-9 to TRBJ2-3; D remains ambiguous. The CDR3 loop spans 12 amino acids. Germline values: CDR1 SEHNR, CDR2 FQNEAQ (reference sequence). V was cut by 2 bases and J by 5 bases, with 5 bases left in between. The CDR3 DNA reads TGTGCCAGCAGCTTAACGGTAGATACGCAGTATTTT. Amino acid sequence: CASSLTVDTQYF.